The entry below describes one T cell receptor (beta chain). The target antigen is unknown. The data derive from a study of STAT5B mutations in CD4+ large granular lymphocyte leukemia. Broader study findings: Main leukemic clonotypes were patient-specific, but roughly 23% appeared at low frequency elsewhere. Top patient clones used TRBV06 genes more often: 8/27 versus 2/35 in controls.

Data came from immunoSEQ multiplex PCR; TCRdb stores just in-frame clones and leaves some out. The sample lists about 36,000 clones; around three quarters were seen once. The germline CDR1 and CDR2 sequences are WNHNN and SYGVQD (reference sequence). V was pared by 7 bases and J by 6 bases, with 7 bases of the junction left unmatched. This CDR3 has 14 amino acids. The sample comprised CD4+ T cells from blood buffy coats. The receptor was isolated from a human donor in good health. The V call is TRBV10-1, the J call TRBJ1-1, with TRBD1 identical over 11 bases. The CDR3, as DNA: TGCGCCAGCAAACTGGACAGGGGGCTCTCTGAAGCTTTCTTT. This encodes CASKLDRGLSEAFF.